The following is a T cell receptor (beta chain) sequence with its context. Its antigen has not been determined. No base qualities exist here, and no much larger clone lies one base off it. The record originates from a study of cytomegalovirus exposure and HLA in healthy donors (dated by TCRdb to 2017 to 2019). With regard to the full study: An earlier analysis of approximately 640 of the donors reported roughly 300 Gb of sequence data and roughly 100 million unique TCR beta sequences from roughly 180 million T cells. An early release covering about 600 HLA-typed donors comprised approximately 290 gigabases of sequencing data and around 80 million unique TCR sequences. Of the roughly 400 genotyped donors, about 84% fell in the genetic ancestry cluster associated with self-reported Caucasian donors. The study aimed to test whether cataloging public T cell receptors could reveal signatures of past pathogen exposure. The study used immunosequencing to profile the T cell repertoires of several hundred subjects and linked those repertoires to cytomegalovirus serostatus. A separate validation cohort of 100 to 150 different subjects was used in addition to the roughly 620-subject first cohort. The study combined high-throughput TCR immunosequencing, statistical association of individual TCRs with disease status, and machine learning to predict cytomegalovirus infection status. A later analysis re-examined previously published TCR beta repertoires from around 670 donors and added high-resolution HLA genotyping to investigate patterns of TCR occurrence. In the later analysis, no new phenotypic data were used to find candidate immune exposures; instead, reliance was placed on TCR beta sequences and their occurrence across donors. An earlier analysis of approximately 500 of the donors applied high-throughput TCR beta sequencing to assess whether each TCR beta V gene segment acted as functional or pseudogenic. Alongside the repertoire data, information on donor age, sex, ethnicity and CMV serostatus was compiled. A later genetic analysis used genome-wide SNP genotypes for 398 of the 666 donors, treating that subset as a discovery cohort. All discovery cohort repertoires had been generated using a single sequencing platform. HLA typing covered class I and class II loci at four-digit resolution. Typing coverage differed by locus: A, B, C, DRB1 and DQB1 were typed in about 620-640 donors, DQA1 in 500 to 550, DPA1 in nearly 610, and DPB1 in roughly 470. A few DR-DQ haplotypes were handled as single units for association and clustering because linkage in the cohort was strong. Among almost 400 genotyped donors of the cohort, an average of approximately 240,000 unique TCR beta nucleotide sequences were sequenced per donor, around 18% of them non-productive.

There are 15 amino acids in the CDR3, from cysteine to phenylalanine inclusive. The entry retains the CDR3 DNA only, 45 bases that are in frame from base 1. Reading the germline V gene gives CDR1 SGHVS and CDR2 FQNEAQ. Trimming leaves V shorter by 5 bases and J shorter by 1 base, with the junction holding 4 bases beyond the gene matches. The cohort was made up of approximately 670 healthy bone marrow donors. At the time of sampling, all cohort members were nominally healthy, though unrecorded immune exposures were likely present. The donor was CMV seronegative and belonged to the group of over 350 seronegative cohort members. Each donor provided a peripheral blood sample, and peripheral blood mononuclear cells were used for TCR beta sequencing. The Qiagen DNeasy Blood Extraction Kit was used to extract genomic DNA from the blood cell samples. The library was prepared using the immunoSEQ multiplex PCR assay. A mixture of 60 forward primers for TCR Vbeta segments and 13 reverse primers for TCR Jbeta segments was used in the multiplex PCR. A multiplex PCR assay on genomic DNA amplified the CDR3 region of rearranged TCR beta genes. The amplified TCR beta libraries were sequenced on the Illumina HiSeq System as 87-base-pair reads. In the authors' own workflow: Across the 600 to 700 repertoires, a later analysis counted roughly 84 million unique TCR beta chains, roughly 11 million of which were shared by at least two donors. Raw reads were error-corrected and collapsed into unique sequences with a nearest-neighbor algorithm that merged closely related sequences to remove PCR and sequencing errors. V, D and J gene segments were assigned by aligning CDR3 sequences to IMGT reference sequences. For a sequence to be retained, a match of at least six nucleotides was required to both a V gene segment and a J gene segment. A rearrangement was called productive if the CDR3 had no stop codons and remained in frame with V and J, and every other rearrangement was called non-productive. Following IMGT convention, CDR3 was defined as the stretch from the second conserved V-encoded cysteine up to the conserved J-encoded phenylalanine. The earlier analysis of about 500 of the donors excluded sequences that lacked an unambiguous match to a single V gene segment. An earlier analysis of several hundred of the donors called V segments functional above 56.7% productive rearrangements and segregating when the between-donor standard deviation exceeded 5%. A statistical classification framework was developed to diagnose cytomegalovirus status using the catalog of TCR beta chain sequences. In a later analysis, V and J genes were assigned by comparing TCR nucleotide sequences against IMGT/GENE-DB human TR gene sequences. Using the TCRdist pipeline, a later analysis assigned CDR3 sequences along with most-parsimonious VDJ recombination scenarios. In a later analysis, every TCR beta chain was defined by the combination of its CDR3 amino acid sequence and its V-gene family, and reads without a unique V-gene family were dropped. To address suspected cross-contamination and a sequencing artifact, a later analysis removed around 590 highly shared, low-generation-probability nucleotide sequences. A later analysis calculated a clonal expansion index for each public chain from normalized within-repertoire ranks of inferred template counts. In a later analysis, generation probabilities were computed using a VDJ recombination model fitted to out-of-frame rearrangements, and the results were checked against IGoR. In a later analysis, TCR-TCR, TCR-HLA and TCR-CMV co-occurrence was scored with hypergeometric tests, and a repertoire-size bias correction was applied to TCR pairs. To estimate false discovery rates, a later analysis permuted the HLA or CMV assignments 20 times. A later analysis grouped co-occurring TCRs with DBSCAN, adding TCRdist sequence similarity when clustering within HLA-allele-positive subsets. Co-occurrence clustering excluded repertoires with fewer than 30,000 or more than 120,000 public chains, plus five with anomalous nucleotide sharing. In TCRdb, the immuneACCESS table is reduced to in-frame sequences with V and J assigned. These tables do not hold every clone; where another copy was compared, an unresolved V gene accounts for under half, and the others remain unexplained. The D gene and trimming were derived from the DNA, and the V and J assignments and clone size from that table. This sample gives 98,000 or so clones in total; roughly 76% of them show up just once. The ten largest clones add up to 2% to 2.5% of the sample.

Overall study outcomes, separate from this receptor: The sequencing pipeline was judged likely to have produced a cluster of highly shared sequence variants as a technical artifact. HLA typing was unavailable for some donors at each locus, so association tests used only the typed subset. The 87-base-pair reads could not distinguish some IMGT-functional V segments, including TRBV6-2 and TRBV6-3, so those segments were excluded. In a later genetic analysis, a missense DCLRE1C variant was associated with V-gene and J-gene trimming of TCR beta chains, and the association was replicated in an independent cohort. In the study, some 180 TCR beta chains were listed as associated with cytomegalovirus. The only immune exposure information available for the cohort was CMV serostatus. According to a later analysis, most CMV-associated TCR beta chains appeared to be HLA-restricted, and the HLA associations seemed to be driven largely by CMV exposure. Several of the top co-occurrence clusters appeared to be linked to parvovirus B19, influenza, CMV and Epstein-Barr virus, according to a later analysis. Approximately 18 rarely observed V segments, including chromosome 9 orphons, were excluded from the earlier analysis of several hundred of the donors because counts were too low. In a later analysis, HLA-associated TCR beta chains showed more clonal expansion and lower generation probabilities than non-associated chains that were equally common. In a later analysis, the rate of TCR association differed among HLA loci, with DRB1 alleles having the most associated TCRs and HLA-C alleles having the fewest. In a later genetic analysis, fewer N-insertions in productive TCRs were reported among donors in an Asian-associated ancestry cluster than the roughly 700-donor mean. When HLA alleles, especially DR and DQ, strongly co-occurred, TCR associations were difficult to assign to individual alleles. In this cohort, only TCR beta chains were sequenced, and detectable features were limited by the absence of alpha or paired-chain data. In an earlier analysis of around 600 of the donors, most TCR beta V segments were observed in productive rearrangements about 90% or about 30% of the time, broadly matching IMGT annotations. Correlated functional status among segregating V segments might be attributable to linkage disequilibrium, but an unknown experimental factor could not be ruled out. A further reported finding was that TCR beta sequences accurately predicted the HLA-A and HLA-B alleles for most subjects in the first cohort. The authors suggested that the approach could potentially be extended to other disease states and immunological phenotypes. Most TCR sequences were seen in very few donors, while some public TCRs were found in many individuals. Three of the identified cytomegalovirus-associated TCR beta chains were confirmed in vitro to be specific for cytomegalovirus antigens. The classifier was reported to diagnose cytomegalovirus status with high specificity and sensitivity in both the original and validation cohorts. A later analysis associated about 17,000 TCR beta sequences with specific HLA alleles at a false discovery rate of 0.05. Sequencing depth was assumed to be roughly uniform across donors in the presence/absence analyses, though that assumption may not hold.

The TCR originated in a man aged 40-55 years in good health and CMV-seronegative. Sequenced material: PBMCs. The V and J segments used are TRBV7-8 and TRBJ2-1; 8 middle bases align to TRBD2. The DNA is TGTGCCAGCAGCCCAGGACTAGCTTCCTACAATGAGCAGTTCTTC. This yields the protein CASSPGLASYNEQFF.